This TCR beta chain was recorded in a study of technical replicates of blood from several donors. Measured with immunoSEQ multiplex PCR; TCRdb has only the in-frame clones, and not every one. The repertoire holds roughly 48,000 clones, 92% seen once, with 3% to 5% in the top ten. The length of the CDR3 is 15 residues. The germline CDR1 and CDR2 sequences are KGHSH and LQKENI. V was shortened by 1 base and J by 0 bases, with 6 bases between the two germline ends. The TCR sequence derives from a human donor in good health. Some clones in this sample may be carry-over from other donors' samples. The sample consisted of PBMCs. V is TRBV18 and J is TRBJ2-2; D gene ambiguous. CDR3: CASSPQETNTGELFF. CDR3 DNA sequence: TGTGCCAGCTCACCACAGGAGACGAACACCGGGGAGCTGTTTTTT.